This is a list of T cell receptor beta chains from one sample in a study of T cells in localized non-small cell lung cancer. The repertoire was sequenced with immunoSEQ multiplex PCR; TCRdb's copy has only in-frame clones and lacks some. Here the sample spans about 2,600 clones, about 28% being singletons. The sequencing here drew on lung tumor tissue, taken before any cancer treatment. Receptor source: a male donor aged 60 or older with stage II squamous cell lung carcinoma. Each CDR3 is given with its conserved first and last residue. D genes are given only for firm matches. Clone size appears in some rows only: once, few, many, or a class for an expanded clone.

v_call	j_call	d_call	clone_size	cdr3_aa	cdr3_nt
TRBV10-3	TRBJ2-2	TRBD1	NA	CAISESSGGNTGELFF	TGTGCCATCAGTGAGTCGTCAGGGGGGAACACCGGGGAGCTGTTTTTT
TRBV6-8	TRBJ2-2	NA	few	CAISGDTGELFF	TGTGCCATCTCAGGGGACACCGGGGAGCTGTTTTTT
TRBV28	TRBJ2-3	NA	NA	CASSLPSGLTDTQYF	TGTGCCAGCAGTTTACCCTCGGGACTCACAGATACGCAGTATTTT
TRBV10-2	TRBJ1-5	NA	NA	CASSVGAGQPQHF	TGCGCCAGCAGTGTAGGGGCGGGACAGCCCCAGCATTTT
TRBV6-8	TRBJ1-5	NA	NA	CASGGGLYQPQHF	TGTGCCAGCGGAGGGGGGTTGTATCAGCCCCAGCATTTT
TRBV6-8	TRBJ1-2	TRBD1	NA	CASSLTGNYGYTF	TGTGCCAGCTCCCTGACAGGGAACTATGGCTACACCTTC
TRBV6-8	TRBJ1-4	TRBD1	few	CASSYSPGQGNEKLFF	TGTGCCAGCAGTTACTCTCCGGGACAGGGTAATGAAAAACTGTTTTTT
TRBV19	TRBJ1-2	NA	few	CASSMASSWVEYGYTF	TGTGCCAGTAGTATGGCCTCCTCTTGGGTGGAGTATGGCTACACCTTC
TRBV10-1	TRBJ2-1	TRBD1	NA	CASGGQGEENEQFF	TGCGCCAGCGGGGGACAGGGGGAGGAAAATGAGCAGTTCTTC
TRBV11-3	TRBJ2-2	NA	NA	CASSLGSRPSNTGELFF	TGTGCCAGCAGCTTAGGCTCACGGCCCTCGAACACCGGGGAGCTGTTTTTT
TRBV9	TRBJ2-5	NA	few	CASSEWGGLLETQYF	TGTGCCAGCAGTGAGTGGGGGGGCCTCTTAGAGACCCAGTACTTC
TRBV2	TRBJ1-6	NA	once	CGSSSYNSPLHF	TGTGGAAGTAGCTCCTATAATTCACCCCTCCACTTT
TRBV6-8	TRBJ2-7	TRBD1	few	CASSVRAGTGDFGYEQYF	TGTGCCAGCAGTGTACGAGCCGGGACAGGGGATTTTGGCTACGAGCAGTACTTC
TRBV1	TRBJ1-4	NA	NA	CASSQPRGTGGLVTNEKLFF	TGCGCCAGCAGCCAACCTAGGGGGACAGGGGGCTTGGTGACTAATGAAAAACTGTTTTTT
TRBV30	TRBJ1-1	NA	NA	CAWSERTEAFF	TGTGCCTGGAGTGAAAGGACTGAAGCTTTCTTT
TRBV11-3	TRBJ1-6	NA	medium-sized	CASTQVGVYNSPLHF	TGTGCCAGCACCCAGGTGGGGGTCTATAATTCACCCCTCCACTTT
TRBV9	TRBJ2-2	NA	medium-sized	CASSPQVAVVGELFF	TGTGCCAGCAGCCCCCAGGTGGCGGTGGTCGGGGAGCTGTTTTTT
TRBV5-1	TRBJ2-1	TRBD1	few	CASSAIPGQYNEQFF	TGCGCCAGCAGCGCCATCCCGGGACAGTACAATGAGCAGTTCTTC
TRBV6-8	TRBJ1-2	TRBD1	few	CATTGTGEFGGYTF	TGTGCCACCACCGGGACAGGGGAATTTGGTGGCTACACCTTC
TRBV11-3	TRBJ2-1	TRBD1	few	CASTGTGGKNEQFF	TGTGCCAGCACCGGGACAGGGGGCAAGAATGAGCAGTTCTTC
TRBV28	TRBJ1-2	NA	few	CASNSHLLGHYGYTF	TGTGCCAGCAATTCACACTTATTGGGTCACTATGGCTACACCTTC
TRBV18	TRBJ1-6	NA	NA	CASSLSGPSNSPLHF	TGTGCCAGCTCACTATCGGGACCATCCAATTCACCCCTCCACTTT
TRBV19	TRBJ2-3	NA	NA	CASSTNQASFTQYF	TGTGCCAGTAGTACAAATCAAGCCAGTTTCACGCAGTATTTT
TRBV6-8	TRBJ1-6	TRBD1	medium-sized	CASRLTGQNSPLHF	TGTGCCAGCAGATTGACAGGGCAGAATTCACCCCTCCACTTT
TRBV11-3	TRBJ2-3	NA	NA	CASTPALTTDTQYF	TGTGCCAGCACCCCGGCGCTTACCACAGATACGCAGTATTTT
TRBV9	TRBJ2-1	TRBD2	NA	CASSEWGLDDEQFF	TGTGCCAGCAGTGAATGGGGACTAGATGATGAGCAGTTCTTC
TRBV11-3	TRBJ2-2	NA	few	CASSLVRGNTGELFF	TGTGCCAGCAGCTTAGTCAGGGGGAACACCGGGGAGCTGTTTTTT
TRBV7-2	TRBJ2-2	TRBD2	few	CASSLVTSGRMTGELFF	TGTGCCAGCAGCTTAGTAACTAGCGGGAGGATGACCGGGGAGCTGTTTTTT
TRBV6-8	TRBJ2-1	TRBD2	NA	CASSLSGVNSYNEQFF	TGTGCCAGCAGCCTGAGCGGGGTAAATTCCTACAATGAGCAGTTCTTC
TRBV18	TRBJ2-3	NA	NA	CASSPRAGAHTDTQYF	TGTGCCAGCTCACCACGTGCAGGGGCTCACACAGATACGCAGTATTTT
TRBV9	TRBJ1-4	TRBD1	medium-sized	CASSVDRGHEKLFF	TGTGCCAGCAGCGTGGACAGGGGGCATGAAAAACTGTTTTTT
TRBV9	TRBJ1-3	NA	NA	CASSVRDSGNTIYF	TGTGCCAGCAGCGTACGGGACTCTGGAAACACCATATATTTT
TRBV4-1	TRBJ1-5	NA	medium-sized	CASSHAPDLRGQPQHF	TGCGCCAGCAGCCATGCTCCTGACCTTCGAGGACAGCCCCAGCATTTT
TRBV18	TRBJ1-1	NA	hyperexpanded	CASSPSTPGPRNTEAFF	TGTGCCAGCTCACCCTCCACACCGGGACCCAGGAACACTGAAGCTTTCTTT
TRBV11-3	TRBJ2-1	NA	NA	CASSVQTGFNNEQFF	TGTGCCAGCAGCGTCCAGACGGGGTTTAACAATGAGCAGTTCTTC
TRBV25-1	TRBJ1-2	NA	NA	CASSEAGNYGYTF	TGTGCCAGCAGTGAGGCGGGGAACTATGGCTACACCTTC
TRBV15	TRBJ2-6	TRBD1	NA	CATSRDFTRRSDREPGANVLTF	TGTGCCACCAGCAGAGATTTTACTAGGAGGTCGGACAGGGAACCTGGGGCCAACGTCCTGACTTTC
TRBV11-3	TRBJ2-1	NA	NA	CASSLNELNNEQFF	TGTGCCAGCAGCTTGAATGAGCTTAACAATGAGCAGTTCTTC
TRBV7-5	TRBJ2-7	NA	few	CASSLRDNSYEQYF	TGTGCCAGCAGCTTGAGGGACAATTCCTACGAGCAGTACTTC
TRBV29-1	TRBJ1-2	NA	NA	CSAPRGGYGYTF	TGCAGCGCCCCCAGGGGTGGCTATGGCTACACCTTC
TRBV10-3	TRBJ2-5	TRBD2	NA	CAISEPHGGQETQYF	TGTGCCATCAGTGAGCCCCACGGGGGGCAAGAGACCCAGTACTTC
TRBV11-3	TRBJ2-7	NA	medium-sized	CASSLGLWGPPGSYEQYF	TGTGCCAGCAGCTTAGGCCTCTGGGGACCCCCGGGCTCCTACGAGCAGTACTTC